Each of the 16 T cell receptor beta chains below was sequenced from the same sample in a study of blood T cell repertoires in COVID-19. Sequencing used immunoSEQ multiplex PCR; TCRdb keeps in-frame clones, though not all of them. The sample shows some 150,000 clones, under 90% of them seen only once. The sample comprised peripheral blood. The source is an older woman with active or convalescent COVID-19.

This clone has only a few counts. The chain employs TRBV21-1 and TRBJ1-4; the table's D call TRBD1 went unverified against the DNA. TRBV21-1 represents a pseudogene. The CDR3 has 18 amino acids. The CDR3 DNA reads TGTGCCAGCAGCAAAGGTCAGGGACAGGGGTTCGGTAATGAAAAACTGTTTTTT. Encoded protein: CASSKGQGQGFGNEKLFF.

The chain links TRBV5-6 to TRBJ2-7; 9 bases are a match to TRBD2. This CDR3 comprises 17 residues. CDR1 and CDR2 (germline): SGHDT, YYEEEE. V lost 4 bases to trimming and J lost 0 bases; unmatched junction nucleotides: 11. Here the CDR3 DNA reads TGTGCCAGCAGCACCACCCAGGGGCGGGGGGGCTCCTACGAGCAGTACGTC. Protein: CASSTTQGRGGSYEQYV.

This chain connects TRBV6-1 to TRBJ2-1; D might be TRBD2 (6 bases). The CDR3 covers 16 residues. The germline gives CDR1 MNHNS, CDR2 SASEGT. Trimming removed 4 bases from V and 8 bases from J, with 21 bases in between. CDR3 bases: TGTGCCAGCAGTGCCCGGGACTCCTACCGGGGGTATGAGCAGTTCTTC. Its translation: CASSARDSYRGYEQFF.

This rearrangement joins TRBV6-5 to TRBJ2-1; D is unclear. CDR1 is MNHEY, CDR2 SVGAGI, per germline. There are 15 residues in the CDR3. Trimming removed 7 bases at V and 0 bases at J, with 13 bases between. This CDR3 reads CASTRSGSSYNEQFF. As DNA, the CDR3 is TGTGCCAGCACCCGGTCGGGTAGCTCCTACAATGAGCAGTTCTTC.

The chain employs TRBV5-6 and TRBJ2-7; D perhaps matches TRBD2 (6 bases). The CDR3 extends over 12 amino acids. The germline V gene encodes CDR1 SGHDT and CDR2 YYEEEE. V lost 0 bases to trimming and J lost 5 bases, with 6 bases between them. The CDR3 protein is CASSLAGDEQYV. As DNA, the CDR3 is TGTGCCAGCAGCTTGGCGGGGGACGAGCAGTACGTC.

The table lists this clone with a few counts. This chain links TRBV4-1 with TRBJ2-2; TRBD2 matches at 11 bases. The CDR3 totals 16 residues. Germline V gene lookup returns CDR1 MGHRA and CDR2 YSYEKL. V lost 6 bases, J lost 6 bases, and 9 bases stayed unmatched. The CDR3 here is CASSHILSGRAGELFF. As DNA, the CDR3 is TGCGCCAGCAGTCATATCCTTAGCGGGAGGGCCGGGGAGCTGTTTTTT.

V gene TRBV6-4 combines with J gene TRBJ1-6; TRBD1 matches 10 bases. V shed 5 bases, J shed 7 bases, and the junction held 11 bases outside the gene matches. Germline V gene lookup returns CDR1 MRHNA and CDR2 SNTAGT. This CDR3 comprises 17 residues. The DNA for the CDR3 is TGTGCCAGCAGTCCGAGCCCCCCGGGACAGGGGAATTCACCCCTCCACTTT. It codes for CASSPSPPGQGNSPLHF.

The chain recombines TRBV5-1 with TRBJ1-2; D is unresolved. This CDR3 has 14 residues. V gave up 4 bases and J gave up 0 bases, with 10 bases separating them. Germline values: CDR1 SGHRS, CDR2 YFSETQ. The CDR3 coding sequence is TGCGCCAGCAGCCCAACCGGGACTAACTATGGCTACACCTTC. Protein: CASSPTGTNYGYTF.

There are a few counts of this clone. J is TRBJ1-2 and V is TRBV16; the D gene is possibly TRBD1 (6 bases). Trimming took off 3 bases at V and 6 bases at J, with 17 bases between the two ends. There are 15 residues in the CDR3. Germline CDR1 and CDR2: KGHSY and FQNENV. The CDR3 reads CASSQRQVNSHGYTF. Written as DNA, the CDR3 is TGTGCCAGCAGCCAGCGACAGGTTAATTCACATGGCTACACCTTC.

This clone has more than one count but fewer than ten. The rearrangement uses TRBV7-9 and TRBJ1-1; D is undetermined. This CDR3 is built from 12 residues. Germline values: CDR1 SEHNR, CDR2 FQNEAQ (reference sequence). Between the trimmed V and J ends, which lost 5 bases and 4 bases, there was a span of 8 bases. CDR3 DNA sequence: TGTGCCAGCAGCCCGGGTGTCACTGAAGCTTTCTTT. It is translated as CASSPGVTEAFF.

This chain joins TRBV5-1 and TRBJ2-5; 11 bases match TRBD2. The CDR3 sequence is 16 residues long. The trim removed 6 bases at V and 3 bases at J, leaving 10 bases unmatched. Germline V gives CDR1 SGHRS, CDR2 YFSETQ. CDR3 DNA: TGCGCCAGCAAGGCCCTAGCGGGGGGACGGGAAGAGACCCAGTACTTC. Encoded protein: CASKALAGGREETQYF. Complete variable domain (other parts from reference TRBV5-1 and TRBJ2-5): KAGVTQTPRYLIKTRGQQVTLSCSPISGHRSVSWYQQTPGQGLQFLFEYFSETQRNKGNFPGRFSGRQFSNSRSEMNVSTLELGDSALYLCASKALAGGREETQYFGPGTRLLVL.

The rearrangement joins TRBV28 to TRBJ1-4, with TRBD1 identical over 8 bases. The germline CDR1 and CDR2 sequences are MDHEN and SYDVKM. The CDR3 has 14 residues. V lost 6 bases and J lost 7; bases outside the gene matches: 7. In nucleotides, the CDR3 is TGTGCCAGCAGGGCGGGACAGGATGTTGAAAAACTGTTTTTT. It codes for CASRAGQDVEKLFF.

This chain links TRBV11-3 with TRBJ1-1, with D unresolved. Germline V CDR1 and CDR2: SGHNT, YENEEA. The CDR3 runs 14 residues. V was shortened by 5 bases and J by 4 bases, with 14 bases between the two germline ends. CDR3: CASSPGGGATEAFF. In DNA form, the CDR3 reads TGTGCCAGCAGCCCCGGAGGTGGCGCCACTGAAGCTTTCTTT. Looking up the rest from reference TRBV11-3 and TRBJ1-1 gives the full variable domain: EAGVVQSPRYKIIEKKQPVAFWCNPISGHNTLYWYLQNLGQGPELLIRYENEEAVDDSQLPKDRFSAERLKGVDSTLKIQPAELGDSAVYLCASSPGGGATEAFFGQGTRLTVV.

This chain uses TRBV15 with TRBJ1-5, with D perhaps TRBD1 (5 bases). The CDR3 has 15 residues. V gave up 0 bases and J gave up 4 bases, with 10 bases separating them. Germline CDR1 is LNHNV and CDR2 is YYDKDF (reference sequence). The CDR3 sequence is CATSRESGPNQPQHF. The CDR3 DNA sequence: TGTGCCACCAGCAGAGAATCAGGGCCAAATCAGCCCCAGCATTTT. Full variable domain (rest looked up from reference TRBV15 and TRBJ1-5): DAMVIQNPRYQVTQFGKPVTLSCSQTLNHNVMYWYQQKSSQAPKLLFHYYDKDFNNEADTPDNFQSRRPNTSFCFLDIRSPGLGDTAMYLCATSRESGPNQPQHFGDGTRLSIL.

V gene TRBV4-3 combines with J gene TRBJ2-1, with 13 bases identical to TRBD2. The CDR3 sequence is 18 residues long. Germline values: CDR1 LGHNA, CDR2 YSLEER. V lost 0 bases and J lost 3; bases outside the gene matches: 5. The CDR3 DNA reads as TGCGCCAGCAGCCAAGATGGGGGACTAGCGGGACTCTACAATGAGCAGTTCTTC. Encoded protein: CASSQDGGLAGLYNEQFF.

The chain links TRBV3-1 (or the pseudogene TRBV3-2) to TRBJ2-1, with TRBD2 identical over 13 bases. V lost 7 bases, J lost 4 bases, and 13 bases stayed unmatched. This CDR3 is built from 18 residues. CDR1 and CDR2 (germline): LGHDT, YNNKEL (reference sequence). Here the CDR3 DNA reads TGTGCCAGCACCGCGCCGGGACTAGCGGGACTCGGGTACAATGAGCAGTTCTTC. This encodes CASTAPGLAGLGYNEQFF.